This TCR beta chain was documented in a study of blood T cell repertoires in COVID-19. The overall study: T cells, B-cell-depleted T cells, or PBMCs provided the cDNA or gDNA that served as material.

Assay: immunoSEQ multiplex PCR; the TCRdb copy retains only in-frame clones and omits some. The data contain around 170,000 clones, around 80% of them singletons. With 5 bases removed from V and 3 bases from J, the gap between germline ends came to 13 bases. Germline V gives CDR1 MNHEY, CDR2 SMNVEV (reference sequence). This CDR3 is built from 14 residues. Sequenced input: peripheral blood. The V call is TRBV27, the J call TRBJ1-2; a weak D match, TRBD1 (5 bases). This TCR came from a man in his thirties or forties with active or convalescent COVID-19. The CDR3 spells CASSARGGDYGYTF. Here the CDR3 DNA reads TGTGCCAGCAGTGCTAGGGGCGGGGACTATGGCTACACCTTC.